This paragraph covers one T cell receptor (beta chain) sequence. Its specificity is not known. This record belongs to a study of cytomegalovirus exposure and HLA in healthy donors. Study-level results: V- and J-gene trimming of TCR beta was linked (in a later analysis) to a missense DCLRE1C variant. Indistinguishability led to the exclusion of some V segments, TRBV6-2 and TRBV6-3 included.

In germline, CDR1 is SGDLS, CDR2 YYNGEE. With 3 bases removed from V and 3 bases from J, the gap between germline ends came to 13 bases. The length of the CDR3 is 15 residues. PCR amplification relied on 60 Vbeta primers (plus 13 Jbeta primers). The authors' processing: Later analysis identified tens of millions of unique TCR beta chains, about 10 million shared. Generated by immunoSEQ multiplex PCR, the TCRdb table keeps only in-frame clones and is missing some. V and J calls and clone size are those listed in that table; D and trimming were worked out from the DNA. The table records about 120,000 clones, about two thirds of them present only once.

V usage is TRBV9 and J usage is TRBJ1-3; possible D gene TRBD1, 6 bases. The source of this sequence is a man in his thirties or forties in good health and CMV-seronegative. The source material was PBMCs. CDR3 amino acids: CASSDDRYIGNTIYF. In DNA, the CDR3 is TGTGCCAGCAGCGACGACAGGTATATTGGAAACACCATATATTTT.